The T cell receptor (beta chain) described here comes from a study of cytomegalovirus exposure and HLA in healthy donors (dated by TCRdb to 2016 to 2017). In the study overall: An earlier analysis of roughly 570 of the donors reported over 250 Gb of sequence data and approximately 120 million unique TCR beta sequences obtained from some 170 million T cells. The genetic ancestry cluster associated with self-reported Caucasian donors included roughly four fifths of the 350 to 500 genotyped donors. Among some 410 genotyped donors of the cohort, an average of about 240,000 unique TCR beta nucleotide sequences were sequenced per donor, roughly a sixth of them non-productive. Along with the roughly 670-subject first cohort, a separate validation cohort of over a hundred different subjects was used. The aim of the study was to test whether cataloging public T cell receptors could identify signatures of past pathogen exposure. An earlier analysis of 587 of the donors used high-throughput TCR beta sequencing to judge whether each TCR beta V gene segment behaved as functional or pseudogenic. Genome-wide SNP genotypes for about three fifths of the roughly 670 donors were used in a later genetic analysis, which treated that subset as a discovery cohort. The study combined high-throughput TCR immunosequencing, statistical association of individual TCRs with disease status, and machine learning to predict cytomegalovirus infection status. To study patterns of TCR occurrence, a later analysis re-analyzed previously published TCR beta repertoires from 500 to 850 donors and added high-resolution HLA genotyping. HLA typing covered class I and class II loci at four-digit resolution. Roughly five DR-DQ haplotypes were treated as single units for association and clustering because of strong linkage in the cohort. Typing coverage differed by locus: A, B, C, DRB1 and DQB1 were typed in about 620-640 donors, DQA1 in 500 to 550, DPA1 in 600 to 610, and DPB1 in 472. In the later analysis, no new phenotypic data were used to find candidate immune exposures; instead, reliance was placed on TCR beta sequences and their occurrence across donors. An early release covering over 500 HLA-typed donors comprised approximately 290 gigabases of sequencing data and about 90 million unique TCR sequences. Donor age, sex, ethnicity and CMV serostatus were compiled together with the repertoire data. The study used immunosequencing to profile the T cell repertoires of about 670 subjects and linked those repertoires to cytomegalovirus serostatus. Every repertoire in the discovery cohort had been generated on one and the same sequencing platform.

In total, roughly 710 healthy bone marrow donors made up the cohort. At the time of sampling, all cohort members were nominally healthy, though unrecorded immune exposures were likely present. The donor was CMV seronegative and belonged to the group of approximately 320 seronegative cohort members. Every donor gave a peripheral blood sample, and the peripheral blood mononuclear cells from that sample were used for TCR beta sequencing. Genomic DNA extraction from the blood cell samples was performed with the Qiagen DNeasy Blood Extraction Kit. The CDR3 contains 13 residues, cysteine and phenylalanine counted. The kept DNA is CDR3 alone, 39 bases in frame from the first base. Relative to germline, V is missing 10 bases and J is missing 2 bases, with 6 bases of the junction outside any gene match. CDR1 is given as MDHEN and CDR2 as SYDVKM, both from the germline V gene. As regards this clone: Which antigen it targets is not known. No much larger clone exists at a distance of one base, and base qualities are not known.

Library preparation used the immunoSEQ multiplex PCR assay. The multiplex PCR relied on a mix of 60 forward primers for TCR Vbeta segments and 13 reverse primers for TCR Jbeta segments. Amplification of the CDR3 region of rearranged TCR beta genes was performed with a multiplex PCR assay on genomic DNA. The Illumina HiSeq System was used to sequence the amplified TCR beta libraries as 87-base-pair reads. For the original study's pipeline: Across the 600 to 700 repertoires, a later analysis counted 80 million or so unique TCR beta chains, roughly 11 million of which were shared by at least two donors. Raw reads were error-corrected and collapsed into unique sequences with a nearest-neighbor algorithm that merged closely related sequences to remove PCR and sequencing errors. To assign V, D and J gene segments, CDR3 sequences were aligned to IMGT reference sequences. Each retained sequence needed at least a six-nucleotide match to both a V gene segment and a J gene segment. Rearrangements were classified as productive when the CDR3 lacked stop codons and remained in frame with V and J, and all other rearrangements were classified as non-productive. CDR3 was defined according to IMGT convention as the region running from the second conserved V-encoded cysteine to the conserved J-encoded phenylalanine. The earlier analysis of some 540 of the donors excluded any sequence lacking an unambiguous match to a single V gene segment. An earlier analysis of 587 of the donors called V segments functional above 56.7% productive rearrangements and segregating when the between-donor standard deviation exceeded 5%. To diagnose cytomegalovirus status from the catalog of TCR beta chain sequences, a statistical classification framework was built. In a later analysis, TCR nucleotide sequences were compared against IMGT/GENE-DB human TR gene sequences so that V and J genes could be assigned. A later analysis assigned CDR3 sequences and most-parsimonious VDJ recombination scenarios with the TCRdist pipeline. In a later analysis, every TCR beta chain was defined by the combination of its CDR3 amino acid sequence and its V-gene family, and reads without a unique V-gene family were dropped. In a later analysis, fewer than 600 highly shared, low-generation-probability nucleotide sequences were removed to address suspected cross-contamination and a sequencing artifact. In a later analysis, a clonal expansion index for each public chain was calculated from normalized within-repertoire ranks of inferred template counts. A later analysis computed generation probabilities with a VDJ recombination model fitted to out-of-frame rearrangements, and checked the results against IGoR. A later analysis scored TCR-TCR, TCR-HLA and TCR-CMV co-occurrence with hypergeometric tests, applying a repertoire-size bias correction to TCR pairs. To estimate false discovery rates, a later analysis permuted the HLA or CMV assignments 20 times. A later analysis grouped co-occurring TCRs with DBSCAN, adding TCRdist sequence similarity when clustering within HLA-allele-positive subsets. For co-occurrence clustering, repertoires with fewer than 30,000 or more than 120,000 public chains were excluded, along with roughly five repertoires with anomalous nucleotide sharing. TCRdb's version of the immuneACCESS table is confined to in-frame rearrangements and falls short of the full clone set. An unresolved V gene accounts for under half of the shortfall where checked; the remainder is of unknown origin. The DNA gave D and trimming, while V, J and clone size come from that table. Across this sample there are 150,000 to 200,000 clones, with about 64% seen only once. Approximately 1.5% of the sample is held by the ten biggest clonotypes.

Study-wide conclusions, independent of this receptor: In a later analysis, TCR association rates were found to vary across HLA loci, with the most associated TCRs seen for DRB1 alleles and the fewest for HLA-C alleles. It was suggested by the authors that the approach could potentially be generalized to other disease states and immunological phenotypes. Because counts were too low, about 18 rarely observed V segments, including chromosome 9 orphons, were left out of the earlier analysis of 587 of the donors. A further reported finding was that TCR beta sequences accurately predicted the HLA-A and HLA-B alleles for most subjects in the first cohort. The sequencing pipeline was judged likely to have produced a cluster of highly shared sequence variants as a technical artifact. CMV serostatus was the only immune exposure information available for the cohort. According to a later analysis, parvovirus B19, influenza, CMV and Epstein-Barr virus appeared linked to several top co-occurrence clusters. The cohort was sequenced for TCR beta chains only, and without alpha or paired-chain data the features that could be detected were limited. Linkage disequilibrium might explain the correlated functional status among segregating V segments, but an unknown experimental factor could not be ruled out. Cytomegalovirus status was reported to be diagnosed by the classifier with high specificity and sensitivity in both the original and validation cohorts. HLA typing was unavailable for some donors at each locus, so association tests used only the typed subset. Roughly uniform sequencing depth across donors was assumed in presence/absence analyses, although this assumption may not hold. An association between a missense DCLRE1C variant and V-gene and J-gene trimming of TCR beta chains was found in a later genetic analysis and replicated in an independent cohort. At a false discovery rate of 0.05, a later analysis linked 16,951 TCR beta sequences to specific HLA alleles. In a later genetic analysis, fewer N-insertions in productive TCRs were reported among donors in an Asian-associated ancestry cluster than the roughly 700-donor mean. The study listed approximately 150 TCR beta chains as associated with cytomegalovirus. Compared with equally common non-associated chains, HLA-associated TCR beta chains in a later analysis were more clonally expanded and had lower generation probabilities. Most TCR sequences were seen in very few donors, while some public TCRs were found in many individuals. In an earlier analysis of 500 to 650 of the donors, most TCR beta V segments appeared in productive rearrangements about 87% or about 30% of the time, broadly matching IMGT annotations. In a later analysis, most CMV-associated TCR beta chains were found to appear HLA-restricted, with HLA associations seemingly driven largely by CMV exposure. Three of the identified cytomegalovirus-associated TCR beta chains were confirmed in vitro to be specific for cytomegalovirus antigens. Strong co-occurrence of HLA alleles, especially DR and DQ, made assigning TCR associations to individual alleles difficult. Some IMGT-functional V segments, including TRBV6-2 and TRBV6-3, could not be distinguished by the 87-base-pair reads and were therefore excluded.

The rearrangement joined TRBV28 to TRBJ2-7, with 9 bases aligning to TRBD1. The specimen was PBMCs. The clonotype originates from a man in his forties or fifties in good health and CMV-seronegative. The CDR3 region reads CATRDRAPYEQYF. In nucleotides, the sequence is TGTGCCACCCGGGACAGGGCCCCCTACGAGCAGTACTTC. Where the CDR3 stops, the reference TRBV28 and TRBJ2-7 genes take over; the full variable domain is DVKVTQSSRYLVKRTGEKVFLECVQDMDHENMFWYRQDPGLGLRLIYFSYDVKMKEKGDIPEGYSVSREKKERFSLILESASTNQTSMYLCATRDRAPYEQYFGPGTRLTVT.